One and the same sample provided the 13 T cell receptor beta chains below, sequenced in a study of cytomegalovirus exposure and HLA in healthy donors. PCR amplification relied on 60 Vbeta primers (plus 13 Jbeta primers). Sequenced by immunoSEQ multiplex PCR; TCRdb stores in-frame clones only, minus some. The sample lists roughly 92,000 clones, under 90% occurring once. Sequencing input: PBMCs. The receptors derive from a man between 45 and 60 years old in good health and CMV-seropositive.

This chain joins TRBV6-5 and TRBJ2-1; a possible D gene is TRBD2 (5 bases). In germline, CDR1 is MNHEY, CDR2 SVGAGI. The CDR3 loop spans 15 amino acids. The V end lost 2 bases, the J end lost 1 base, and 9 bases lay between the germline ends. CDR3 nucleotide sequence: TGTGCCAGCAGTTACCCCGGGGAGTCCTACAATGAGCAGTTCTTC. This sequence encodes CASSYPGESYNEQFF.

The V call is TRBV7-2, the J call TRBJ1-1; D possibly corresponds to TRBD1 (6 bases). This CDR3 spans 15 amino acids. V was cut by 3 bases and J by 1 base, with 12 bases left in between. CDR1 SGHTA and CDR2 FQGNSA come from the germline V gene. The chain's CDR3 is CASSFSAGENTEAFF. DNA for the CDR3: TGTGCCAGCAGCTTTTCTGCAGGGGAGAACACTGAAGCTTTCTTT.

The genes are TRBV5-6 and TRBJ2-5; the match to TRBD1 covers 7 bases. The CDR3 length is 17 residues. CDR1 and CDR2 from the germline V gene are SGHDT and YYEEEE. V gave up 1 base and J gave up 5 bases; unmatched junction bases: 14. CDR3 sequence reads: CASSLKGPTGFFETQYF. The CDR3 nucleotides are TGTGCCAGCAGCTTGAAAGGCCCGACAGGGTTTTTCGAGACCCAGTACTTC.

The rearrangement joins TRBV15 to TRBJ2-5; TRBD1 is a possible D gene (5 bases). Trimming stripped 3 bases from V and 0 bases from J, with 5 bases between. CDR1 and CDR2 from the germline V gene are LNHNV and YYDKDF (reference sequence). The CDR3 covers 13 residues. CDR3: CATSRGHQETQYF. CDR3 DNA: TGTGCCACCAGCAGGGGGCACCAAGAGACCCAGTACTTC. The variable domain in full, with the rest retrieved from reference TRBV15 and TRBJ2-5, is DAMVIQNPRYQVTQFGKPVTLSCSQTLNHNVMYWYQQKSSQAPKLLFHYYDKDFNNEADTPDNFQSRRPNTSFCFLDIRSPGLGDTAMYLCATSRGHQETQYFGPGTRLLVL.

The rearrangement joins TRBV5-4 to TRBJ1-4; 7 bases agree with TRBD1. Trimming removed 3 bases from V and 4 bases from J; junction bases left unmatched: 3. CDR3 size: 14 residues. Per the germline V gene, CDR1 is SGHNT and CDR2 is YYREEE (reference sequence). In DNA, the CDR3 is TGTGCCAGCAGCTGGGGACAGAATAATGAAAAACTGTTTTTT. Translated, it gives CASSWGQNNEKLFF.

The V and J genes are TRBV30 and TRBJ2-7; TRBD1 matches 9 bases. V shed 7 bases, J shed 5 bases, and the junction held 9 bases outside the gene matches. Germline lookup yields CDR1 GTSNPN and CDR2 SVGIG (reference sequence). This CDR3 is built from 13 residues. As DNA, the CDR3 is TGTGCCTCCTCGGACAGGGGAAGGAACGAGCAGTACTTC. Its translation is CASSDRGRNEQYF. Using reference TRBV30 and TRBJ2-7 for the parts outside the CDR3, the full variable domain is SQTIHQWPATLVQPVGSPLSLECTVEGTSNPNLYWYRQAAGRGLQLLFYSVGIGQISSEVPQNLSASRPQDRQFILSSKKLLLSDSGFYLCASSDRGRNEQYFGPGTRLTVT.

The genes are TRBV4-2 and TRBJ2-1; tentative D call: TRBD2 (6 bases). The CDR3 is 15 residues long. In germline, CDR1 is LGHNA, CDR2 YNFKEQ. Trimming stripped 4 bases from V and 0 bases from J, with 10 bases between. The chain's CDR3 is CASSPGRNSYNEQFF. The CDR3 bases are TGTGCCAGCAGCCCGGGGAGGAACTCCTACAATGAGCAGTTCTTC.

The chain joins TRBV21-1 to TRBJ2-1; the table calls TRBD2, which could not be checked here. TRBV21-1 is an annotated pseudogene. This CDR3 comprises 16 residues. The CDR3 DNA sequence: TGTGCCAGCAGCAAAGAGGGACTAGCGGATTACAATGAGCAGTTCTTC. Its translation: CASSKEGLADYNEQFF.

CDR3 nucleotide sequence: TGTGCCAGCAGCTTGGTTAAGGGGCCCTACGAGCAGTACTTC. It yields the protein CASSLVKGPYEQYF. This chain joins TRBV5-5 and TRBJ2-7; possibly TRBD1 for D (5 bases). In germline, CDR1 is SGHKS, CDR2 YYEKEE (reference sequence). The CDR3 spans 14 residues. The ends were cut back, 0 bases at V and 2 bases at J, with 9 bases in the middle.

The chain uses TRBV11-2 and TRBJ2-1, with D unresolved. Germline CDR1 SGHAT, CDR2 FQNNGV. The length of the CDR3 is 14 residues. V was trimmed by 0 bases and J by 8 bases, leaving 11 bases between them. CDR3 nucleotides: TGTGCCAGCAGCTTAGAGTTCGACACTTATGAGCAGTTCTTC. This codes for CASSLEFDTYEQFF.

The V call is TRBV25-1, the J call TRBJ2-1; 8 bases line up with TRBD2. With V trimmed by 0 bases and J by 8 bases, 9 bases remained unmatched. The V gene's germline CDR1 is MGHDK and CDR2 SYGVNS. The CDR3 loop spans 16 amino acids. As DNA, the CDR3 is TGTGCCAGCAGTGAATATTCCCCAGCGGGAGAGGATGAGCAGTTCTTC. It is translated as CASSEYSPAGEDEQFF.

The chain links TRBV5-1 to TRBJ2-1; TRBD2 agrees at 7 bases. This CDR3 has 17 residues. The trim removed 4 bases at V and 0 bases at J, leaving 10 bases unmatched. The V gene's germline CDR1 is SGHRS and CDR2 YFSETQ. The CDR3 region is CASSQQTSLSSYNEQFF. CDR3 bases: TGCGCCAGCAGCCAACAGACTAGCCTAAGCTCCTACAATGAGCAGTTCTTC.

CDR3 residues: CASSRGGSRDYEQYF. Written as DNA, the CDR3 is TGTGCCAGCAGCCGAGGGGGTAGCAGGGACTACGAGCAGTACTTC. V and J are TRBV9 and TRBJ2-7; D is possibly TRBD1 (6 bases). Deletions cut 4 bases from V and 3 bases from J, with 17 bases between. Germline CDR1 reads SGDLS; CDR2 reads YYNGEE. CDR3 length equals 15 residues.